The text below deals with one T cell receptor beta chain. The target antigen is unknown. At one end the junction does not follow the germline gene, possibly because of a read error. Study results and limitations: Tumor memory CD4+ T cell TCR gene usage was found to cluster with blood and lymph node memory CD4+ cells and with lymph node naive CD4+ cells.

The CDR3 runs to 11 residues. Looked up from germline, CDR1 is MNHNS and CDR2 is SASEGT. Full-length variable regions came from constant-region reverse primers plus semi-nested Nested Universal Primer A PCR. TCRdb redid the calling of the 5' RACE reads with MiXCR, one entry per CDR3 protein. The table records just over 60,000 distinct CDR3 sequences, nearly 30% of them present only once. CD25-based Treg depletion was applied to purified naive CD4+ T cells. This sequence originates from a female donor with breast cancer. Sequenced sample: tumor-infiltrating naive CD4+ T cells sorted from the breast tumor. Subset: naive CD4+ T cells, CD4+CD45RA+CD25-. J is TRBJ2-5 and V is TRBV6-1, with D hard to call. The CDR3 spells CASSEARSGDF. The CDR3 coding sequence is TGTGCCAGCAGTGAAGCCAGAAGTGGTGACTTC.